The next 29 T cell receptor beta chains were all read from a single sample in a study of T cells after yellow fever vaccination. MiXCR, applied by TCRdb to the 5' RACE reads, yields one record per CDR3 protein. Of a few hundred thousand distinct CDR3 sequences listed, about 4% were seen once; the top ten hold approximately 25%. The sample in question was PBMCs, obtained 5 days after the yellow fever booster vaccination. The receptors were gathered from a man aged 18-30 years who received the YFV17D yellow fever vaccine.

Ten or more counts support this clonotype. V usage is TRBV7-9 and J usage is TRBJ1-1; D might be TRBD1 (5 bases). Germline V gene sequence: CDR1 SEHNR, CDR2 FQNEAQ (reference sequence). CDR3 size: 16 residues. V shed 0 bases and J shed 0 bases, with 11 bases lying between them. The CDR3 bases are TGTGCCAGCAGCTTAGCCTTTGACAGCCTGAACACTGAAGCTTTCTTT. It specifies CASSLAFDSLNTEAFF.

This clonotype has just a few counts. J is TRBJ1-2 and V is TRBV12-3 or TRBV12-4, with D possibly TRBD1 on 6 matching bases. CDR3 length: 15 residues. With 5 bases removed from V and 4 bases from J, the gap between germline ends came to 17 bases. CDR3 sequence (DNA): TGTGCCAGCAGTCCGGACAGCCACCCCCTCTATGGCTACACCTTC. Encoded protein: CASSPDSHPLYGYTF.

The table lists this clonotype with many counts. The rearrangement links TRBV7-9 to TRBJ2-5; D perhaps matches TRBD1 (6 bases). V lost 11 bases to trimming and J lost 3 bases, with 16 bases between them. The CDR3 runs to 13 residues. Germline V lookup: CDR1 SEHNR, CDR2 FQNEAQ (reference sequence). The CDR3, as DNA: TGTGCCTGCACTAATGGACAGAAAGAGACCCAGTACTTC. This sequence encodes CACTNGQKETQYF.

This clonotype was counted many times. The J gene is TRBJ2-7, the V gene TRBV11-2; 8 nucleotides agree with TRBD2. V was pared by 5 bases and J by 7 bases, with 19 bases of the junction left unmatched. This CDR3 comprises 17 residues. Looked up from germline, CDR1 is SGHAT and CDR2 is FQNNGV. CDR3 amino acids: CASSPYPRAGGFREQYV. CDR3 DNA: TGTGCCAGCAGCCCTTACCCACGGGCGGGGGGCTTTCGGGAGCAGTACGTC.

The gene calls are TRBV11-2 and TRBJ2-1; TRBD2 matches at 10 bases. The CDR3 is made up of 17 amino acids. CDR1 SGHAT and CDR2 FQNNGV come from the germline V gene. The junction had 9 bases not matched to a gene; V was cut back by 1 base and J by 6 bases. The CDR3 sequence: CASSLAVPGLAINEQFF. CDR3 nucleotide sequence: TGTGCCAGCAGCTTAGCGGTTCCGGGACTAGCGATCAATGAGCAGTTCTTC.

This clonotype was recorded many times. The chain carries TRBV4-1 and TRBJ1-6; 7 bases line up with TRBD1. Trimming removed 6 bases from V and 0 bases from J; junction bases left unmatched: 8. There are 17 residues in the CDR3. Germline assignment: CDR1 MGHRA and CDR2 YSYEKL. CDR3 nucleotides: TGCGCCAGCAGTCAAACAGGGGAAAGCTCCTATAATTCACCCCTCCACTTT. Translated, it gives CASSQTGESSYNSPLHF.

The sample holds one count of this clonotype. CDR3 nucleotides: TGTGCCAGCAGTTTAAGAGGACAGGGTCTGTCGGGCGGCTACACCTTC. Translating gives CASSLRGQGLSGGYTF. The chain has TRBV27 and TRBJ1-2, with TRBD1 identical over 8 bases. The V segment lost 2 bases and the J segment 8 bases; nucleotides outside the gene matches: 13. The CDR3 has 16 residues. Germline V gene sequence: CDR1 MNHEY, CDR2 SMNVEV (reference sequence).

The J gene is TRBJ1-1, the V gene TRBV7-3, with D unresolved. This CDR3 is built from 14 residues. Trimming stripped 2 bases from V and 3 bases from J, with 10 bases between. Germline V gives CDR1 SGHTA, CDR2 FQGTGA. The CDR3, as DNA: TGTGCCAGCAGCTTAGACTCCCGAGACACTGAAGCTTTCTTT. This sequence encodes CASSLDSRDTEAFF.

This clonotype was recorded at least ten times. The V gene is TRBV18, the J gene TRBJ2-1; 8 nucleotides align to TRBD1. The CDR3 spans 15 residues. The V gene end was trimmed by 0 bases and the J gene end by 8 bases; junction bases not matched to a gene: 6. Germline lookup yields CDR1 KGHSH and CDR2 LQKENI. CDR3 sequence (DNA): TGTGCCAGCTCACCACCCGGACAGGGTCCTGATGAGCAGTTCTTC. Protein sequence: CASSPPGQGPDEQFF.

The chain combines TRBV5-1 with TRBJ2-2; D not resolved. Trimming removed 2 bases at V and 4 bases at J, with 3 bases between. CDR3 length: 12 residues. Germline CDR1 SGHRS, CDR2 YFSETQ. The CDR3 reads CASSFLTGELFF. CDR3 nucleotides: TGCGCCAGCAGCTTCCTCACCGGGGAGCTGTTTTTT.

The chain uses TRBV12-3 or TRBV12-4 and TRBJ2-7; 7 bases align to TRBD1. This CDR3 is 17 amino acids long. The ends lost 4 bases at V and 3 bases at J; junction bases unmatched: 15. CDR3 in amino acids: CASSWSAGSTGDYEQYF. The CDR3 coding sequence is TGTGCCAGCAGTTGGTCTGCTGGTAGTACAGGGGACTACGAGCAGTACTTC.

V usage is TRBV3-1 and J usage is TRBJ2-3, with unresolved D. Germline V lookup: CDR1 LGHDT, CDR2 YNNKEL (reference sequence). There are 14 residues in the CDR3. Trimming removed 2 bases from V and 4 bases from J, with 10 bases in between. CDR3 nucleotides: TGTGCCAGCAGCCAAAAGGTAGGAGCAGATACGCAGTATTTT. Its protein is CASSQKVGADTQYF.

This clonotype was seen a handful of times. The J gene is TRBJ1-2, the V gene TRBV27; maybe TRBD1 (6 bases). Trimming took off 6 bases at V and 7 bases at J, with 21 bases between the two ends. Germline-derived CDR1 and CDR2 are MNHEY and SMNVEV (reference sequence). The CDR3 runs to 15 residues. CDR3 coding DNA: TGTGCCAGCAGCCCGTCGGGCAGGGGCGTGGGTGGCTACACCTTC. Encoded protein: CASSPSGRGVGGYTF.

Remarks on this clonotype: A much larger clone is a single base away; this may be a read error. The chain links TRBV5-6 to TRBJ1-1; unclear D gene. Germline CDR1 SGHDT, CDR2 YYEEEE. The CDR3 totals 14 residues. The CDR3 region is CASSPDLSNTVAFF. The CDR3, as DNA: TGTGCCAGCAGCCCCGACTTATCGAACACTGTAGCTTTCTTT.

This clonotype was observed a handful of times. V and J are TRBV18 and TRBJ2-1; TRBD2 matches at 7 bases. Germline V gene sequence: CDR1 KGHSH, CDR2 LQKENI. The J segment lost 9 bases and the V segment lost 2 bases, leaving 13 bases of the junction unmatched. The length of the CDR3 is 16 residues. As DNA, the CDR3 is TGTGCCAGCTCACCAGCTCGCGGTACGGGGGGACTTGAGCAGTTCTTC. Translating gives CASSPARGTGGLEQFF.

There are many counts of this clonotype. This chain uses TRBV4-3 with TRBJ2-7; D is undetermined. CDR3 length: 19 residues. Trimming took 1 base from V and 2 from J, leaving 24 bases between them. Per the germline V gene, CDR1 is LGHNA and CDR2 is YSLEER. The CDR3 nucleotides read TGCGCCAGCAGCCAAGTAAAAGGCCAATCTACTGGACGGACCTACGAGCAGTACTTC. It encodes CASSQVKGQSTGRTYEQYF.

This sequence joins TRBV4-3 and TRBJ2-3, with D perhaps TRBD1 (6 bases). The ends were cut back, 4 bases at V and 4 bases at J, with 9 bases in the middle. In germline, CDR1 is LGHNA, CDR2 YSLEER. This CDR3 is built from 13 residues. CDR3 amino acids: CASSPRQADTQYF. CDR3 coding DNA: TGCGCCAGCAGCCCAAGACAGGCAGATACGCAGTATTTT.

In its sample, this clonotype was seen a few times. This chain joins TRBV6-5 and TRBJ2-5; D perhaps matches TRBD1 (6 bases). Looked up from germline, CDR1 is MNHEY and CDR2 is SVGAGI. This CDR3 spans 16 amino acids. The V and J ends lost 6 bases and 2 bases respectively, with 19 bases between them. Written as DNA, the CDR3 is TGTGCCAGCAGCCTCTTAACCGGGACACATCAAGAGACCCAGTACTTC. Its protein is CASSLLTGTHQETQYF.

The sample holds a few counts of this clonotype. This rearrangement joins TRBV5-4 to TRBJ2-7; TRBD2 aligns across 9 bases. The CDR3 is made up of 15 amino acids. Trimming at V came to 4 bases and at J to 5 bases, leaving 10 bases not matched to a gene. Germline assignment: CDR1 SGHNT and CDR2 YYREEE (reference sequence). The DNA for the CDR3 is TGTGCCAGCAGCCGCAAACAGCGGGGGGCCGACGAGCAGTACTTC. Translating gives CASSRKQRGADEQYF.

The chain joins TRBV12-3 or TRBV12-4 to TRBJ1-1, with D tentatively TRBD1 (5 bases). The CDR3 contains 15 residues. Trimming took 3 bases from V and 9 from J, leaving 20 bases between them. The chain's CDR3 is CASSFIGGPGGKAFF. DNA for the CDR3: TGTGCCAGCAGTTTCATTGGGGGACCGGGGGGGAAAGCTTTCTTT.

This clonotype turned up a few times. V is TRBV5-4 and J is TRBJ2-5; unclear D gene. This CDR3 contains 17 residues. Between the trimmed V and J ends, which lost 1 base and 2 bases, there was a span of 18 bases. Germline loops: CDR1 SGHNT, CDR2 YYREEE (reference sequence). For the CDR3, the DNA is TGTGCCAGCAGCTTGTTTAGGGCTGGTTTTCGGCAAGAGACCCAGTACTTC. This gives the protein CASSLFRAGFRQETQYF.

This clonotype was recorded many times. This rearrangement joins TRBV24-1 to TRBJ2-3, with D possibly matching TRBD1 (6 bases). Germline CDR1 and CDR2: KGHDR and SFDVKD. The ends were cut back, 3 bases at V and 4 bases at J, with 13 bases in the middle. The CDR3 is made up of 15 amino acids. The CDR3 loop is CATSDQQGSPDTQYF. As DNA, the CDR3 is TGTGCCACCAGTGATCAACAGGGAAGTCCAGATACGCAGTATTTT.

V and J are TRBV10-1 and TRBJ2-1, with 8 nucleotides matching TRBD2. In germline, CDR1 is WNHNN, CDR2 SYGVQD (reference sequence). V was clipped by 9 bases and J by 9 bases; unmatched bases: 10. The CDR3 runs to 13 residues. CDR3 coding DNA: TGCGCCAGACCGGGACTAGGGTGTTTTGAGCAGTTCTTC. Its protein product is CARPGLGCFEQFF.

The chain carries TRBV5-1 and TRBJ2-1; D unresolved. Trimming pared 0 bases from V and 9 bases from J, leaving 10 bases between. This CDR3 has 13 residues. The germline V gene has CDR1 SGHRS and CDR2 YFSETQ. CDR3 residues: CASSLGTETEQFF. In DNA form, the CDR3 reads TGCGCCAGCAGCTTGGGGACCGAAACTGAGCAGTTCTTC.

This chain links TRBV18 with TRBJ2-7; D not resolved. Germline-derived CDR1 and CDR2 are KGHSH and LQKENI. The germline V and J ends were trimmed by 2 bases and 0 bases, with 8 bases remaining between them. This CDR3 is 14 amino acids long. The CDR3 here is CASSPTPSSYEQYV. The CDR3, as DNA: TGTGCCAGCTCACCAACTCCGAGCTCCTACGAGCAGTACGTC.

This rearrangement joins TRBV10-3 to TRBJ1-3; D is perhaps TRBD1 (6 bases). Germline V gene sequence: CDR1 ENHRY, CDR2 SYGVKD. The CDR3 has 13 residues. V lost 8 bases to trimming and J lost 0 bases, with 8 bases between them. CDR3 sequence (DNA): TGTGCCATCGGGACACTCTCTGGAAACACCATATATTTT. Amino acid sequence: CAIGTLSGNTIYF.

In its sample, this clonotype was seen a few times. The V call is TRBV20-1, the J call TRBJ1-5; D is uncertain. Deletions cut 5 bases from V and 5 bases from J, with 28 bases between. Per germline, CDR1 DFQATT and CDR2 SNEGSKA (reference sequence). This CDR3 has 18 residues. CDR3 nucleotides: TGCAGTGCTGCCGCCCTCTCGACGGGAAGCTGGGTCCATCAGCCCCAGCATTTT. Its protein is CSAAALSTGSWVHQPQHF.

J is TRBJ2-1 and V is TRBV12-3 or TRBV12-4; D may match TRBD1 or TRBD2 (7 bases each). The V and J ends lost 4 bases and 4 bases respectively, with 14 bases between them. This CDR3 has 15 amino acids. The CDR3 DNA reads TGTGCCAGCAGTTCTCAGGGGGGGGGATACAATGAGCAGTTCTTC. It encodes CASSSQGGGYNEQFF.

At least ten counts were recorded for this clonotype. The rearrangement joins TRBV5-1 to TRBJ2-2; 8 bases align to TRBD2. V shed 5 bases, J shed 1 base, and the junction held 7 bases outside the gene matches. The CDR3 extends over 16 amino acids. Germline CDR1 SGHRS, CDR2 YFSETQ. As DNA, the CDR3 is TGCGCCAGCAGACCGAGCGGGGGCCTGAACACCGGGGAGCTGTTTTTT. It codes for CASRPSGGLNTGELFF.